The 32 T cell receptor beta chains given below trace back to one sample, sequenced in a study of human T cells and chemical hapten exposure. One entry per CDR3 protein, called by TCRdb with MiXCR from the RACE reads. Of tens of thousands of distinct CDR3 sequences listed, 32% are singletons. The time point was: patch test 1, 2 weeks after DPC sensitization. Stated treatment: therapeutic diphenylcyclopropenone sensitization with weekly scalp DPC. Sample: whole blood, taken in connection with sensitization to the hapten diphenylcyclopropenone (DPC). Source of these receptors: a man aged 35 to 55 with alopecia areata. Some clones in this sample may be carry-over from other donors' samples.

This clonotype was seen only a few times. The CDR3 DNA reads TGTGCCAGCAGCCCTCCCGCGTCCTACGAGCAGTACTTC. It specifies CASSPPASYEQYF. The V call is TRBV7-9, the J call TRBJ2-7; unclear D gene. Per the germline V gene, CDR1 is SEHNR and CDR2 is FQNEAQ (reference sequence). The CDR3 length is 13 residues. V was cut by 5 bases and J by 1 base, with 9 bases left in between.

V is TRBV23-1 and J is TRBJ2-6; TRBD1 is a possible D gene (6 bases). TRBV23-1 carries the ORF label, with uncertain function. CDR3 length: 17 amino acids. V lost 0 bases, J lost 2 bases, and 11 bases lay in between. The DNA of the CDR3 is TGCGCCAGCAGTCAATCGCGGACAGCCCCTGGGGCCAACGTCCTGACTTTC. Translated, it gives CASSQSRTAPGANVLTF.

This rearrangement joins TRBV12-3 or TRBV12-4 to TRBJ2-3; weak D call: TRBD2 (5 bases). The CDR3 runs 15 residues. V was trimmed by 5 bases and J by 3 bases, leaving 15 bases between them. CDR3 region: CASSRRGRGTDTQYF. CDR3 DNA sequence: TGTGCCAGCAGTCGCCGGGGAAGAGGTACAGATACGCAGTATTTT.

The CDR3 is CASSIGRQGADYNEQFF. CDR3 nucleotides: TGTGCCAGTAGTATTGGACGACAGGGGGCGGACTACAATGAGCAGTTCTTC. The chain has TRBV19 and TRBJ2-1, with 10 bases lining up with TRBD1. Germline lookup yields CDR1 LNHDA and CDR2 SQIVND (reference sequence). This CDR3 contains 17 residues. With V trimmed by 3 bases and J by 3 bases, 8 bases remained unmatched. The full variable domain, rest sourced from reference TRBV19 and TRBJ2-1, is DGGITQSPKYLFRKEGQNVTLSCEQNLNHDAMYWYRQDPGQGLRLIYYSQIVNDFQKGDIAEGYSVSREKKESFPLTVTSAQKNPTAFYLCASSIGRQGADYNEQFFGPGTRLTVL.

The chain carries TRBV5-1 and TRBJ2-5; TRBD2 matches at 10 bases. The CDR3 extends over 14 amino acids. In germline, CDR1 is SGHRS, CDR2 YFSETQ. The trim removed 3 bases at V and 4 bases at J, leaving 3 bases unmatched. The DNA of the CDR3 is TGCGCCAGCAGCTCCCTAGCGGGAGCAGAGACCCAGTACTTC. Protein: CASSSLAGAETQYF.

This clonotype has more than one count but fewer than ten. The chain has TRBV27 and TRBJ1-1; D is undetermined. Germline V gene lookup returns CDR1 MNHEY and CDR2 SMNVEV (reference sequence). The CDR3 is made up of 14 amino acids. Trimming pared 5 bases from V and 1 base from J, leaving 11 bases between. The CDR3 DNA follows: TGTGCCAGCAGTCAGACACCTTGGAACACTGAAGCTTTCTTT. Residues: CASSQTPWNTEAFF.

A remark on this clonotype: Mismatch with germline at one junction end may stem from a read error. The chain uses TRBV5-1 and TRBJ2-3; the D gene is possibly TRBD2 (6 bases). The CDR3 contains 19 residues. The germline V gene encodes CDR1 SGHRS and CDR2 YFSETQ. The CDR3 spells CASSLDGSTSGVYTDTQYF. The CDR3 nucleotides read TGCGCCAGCAGCTTGGATGGGAGTACGTCGGGAGTTTACACAGATACACAGTATTTT.

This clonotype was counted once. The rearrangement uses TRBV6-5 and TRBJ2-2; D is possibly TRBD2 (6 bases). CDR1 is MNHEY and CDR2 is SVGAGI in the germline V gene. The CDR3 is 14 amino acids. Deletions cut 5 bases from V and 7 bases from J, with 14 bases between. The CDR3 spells CASSTTSFSGELFF. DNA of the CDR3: TGTGCCAGCAGTACTACTAGCTTCAGCGGGGAGCTGTTTTTT.

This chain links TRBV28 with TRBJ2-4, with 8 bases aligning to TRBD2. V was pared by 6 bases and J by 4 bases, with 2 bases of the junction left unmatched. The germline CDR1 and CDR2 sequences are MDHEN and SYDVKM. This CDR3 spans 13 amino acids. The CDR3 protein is CASRGTRKNIQYF. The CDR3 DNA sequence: TGTGCCAGCAGAGGGACTAGAAAAAACATTCAGTACTTC.

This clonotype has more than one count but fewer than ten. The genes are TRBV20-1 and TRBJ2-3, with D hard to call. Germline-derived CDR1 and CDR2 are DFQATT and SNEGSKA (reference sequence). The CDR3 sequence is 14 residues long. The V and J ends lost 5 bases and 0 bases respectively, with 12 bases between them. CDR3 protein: CSAPRSASTDTQYF. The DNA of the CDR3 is TGCAGTGCTCCCCGATCCGCTAGCACAGATACGCAGTATTTT.

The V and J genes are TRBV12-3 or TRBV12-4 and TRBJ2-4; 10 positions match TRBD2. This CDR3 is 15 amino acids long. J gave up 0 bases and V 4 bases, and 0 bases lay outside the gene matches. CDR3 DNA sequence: TGTGCCAGCAGTTCTAGCGGGGGAGCCAAAAACATTCAGTACTTC. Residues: CASSSSGGAKNIQYF.

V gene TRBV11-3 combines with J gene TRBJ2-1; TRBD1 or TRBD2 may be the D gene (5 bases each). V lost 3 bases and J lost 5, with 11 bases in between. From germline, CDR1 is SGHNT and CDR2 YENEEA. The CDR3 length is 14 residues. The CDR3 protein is CASSFRGRNNEQFF. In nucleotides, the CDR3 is TGTGCCAGCAGCTTTAGGGGACGAAACAATGAGCAGTTCTTC.

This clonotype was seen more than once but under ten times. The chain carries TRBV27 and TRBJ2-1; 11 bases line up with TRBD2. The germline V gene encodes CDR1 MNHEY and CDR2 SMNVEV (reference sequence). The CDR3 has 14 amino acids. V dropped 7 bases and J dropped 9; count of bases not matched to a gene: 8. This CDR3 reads CASIRTSGYGEQFF. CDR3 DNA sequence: TGTGCCAGCATCCGGACTAGCGGGTATGGTGAGCAGTTCTTC.

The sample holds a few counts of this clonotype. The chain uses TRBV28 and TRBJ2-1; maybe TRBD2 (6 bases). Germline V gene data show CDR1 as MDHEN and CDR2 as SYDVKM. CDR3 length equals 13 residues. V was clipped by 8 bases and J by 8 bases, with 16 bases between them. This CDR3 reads CASAGTFTDEQFF. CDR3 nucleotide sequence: TGTGCCAGCGCGGGAACCTTTACAGATGAGCAGTTCTTC.

In nucleotides, the CDR3 is TGCGCCAGCAGCCAAATGCCCCAAGAGACCCAGTACTTC. This codes for CASSQMPQETQYF. The V gene is TRBV4-1, the J gene TRBJ2-5; D is ambiguous. The CDR3 extends over 13 amino acids. CDR1 is MGHRA, CDR2 YSYEKL, per germline. Trimming left V 2 bases short and J 1 base short, with 5 bases between.

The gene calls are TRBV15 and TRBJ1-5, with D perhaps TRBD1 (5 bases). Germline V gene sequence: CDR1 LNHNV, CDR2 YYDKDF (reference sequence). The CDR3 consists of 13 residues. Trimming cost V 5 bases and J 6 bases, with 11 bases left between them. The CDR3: CATSPRDVQPQHF. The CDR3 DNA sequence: TGTGCCACCAGCCCGCGGGACGTTCAGCCCCAGCATTTT. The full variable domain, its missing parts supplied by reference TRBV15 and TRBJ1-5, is DAMVIQNPRYQVTQFGKPVTLSCSQTLNHNVMYWYQQKSSQAPKLLFHYYDKDFNNEADTPDNFQSRRPNTSFCFLDIRSPGLGDTAMYLCATSPRDVQPQHFGDGTRLSIL.

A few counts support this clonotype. DNA for the CDR3: TGTGCCAGCAGTTTATCGGCGGGAGGGCCTCAGGAGCAGTACTTC. Its translation: CASSLSAGGPQEQYF. V usage is TRBV27 and J usage is TRBJ2-7; 9 bases match TRBD2. CDR3 length: 15 amino acids. Trimming removed 0 bases from V and 7 bases from J; junction bases left unmatched: 7. CDR1 is MNHEY and CDR2 is SMNVEV in the germline V gene (reference sequence).

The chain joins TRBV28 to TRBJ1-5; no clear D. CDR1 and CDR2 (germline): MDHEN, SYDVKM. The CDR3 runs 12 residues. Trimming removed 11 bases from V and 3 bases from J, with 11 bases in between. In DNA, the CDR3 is TGTGCCCATGGGCAGCTCAATCAGCCCCAGCATTTT. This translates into CAHGQLNQPQHF.

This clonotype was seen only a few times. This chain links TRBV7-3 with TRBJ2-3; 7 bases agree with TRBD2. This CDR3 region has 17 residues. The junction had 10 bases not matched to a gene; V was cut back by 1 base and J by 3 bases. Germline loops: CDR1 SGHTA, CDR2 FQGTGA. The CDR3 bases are TGTGCCAGCAGCTTAATGGGCGGGAGAGGGAGAACAGATACGCAGTATTTT. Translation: CASSLMGGRGRTDTQYF.

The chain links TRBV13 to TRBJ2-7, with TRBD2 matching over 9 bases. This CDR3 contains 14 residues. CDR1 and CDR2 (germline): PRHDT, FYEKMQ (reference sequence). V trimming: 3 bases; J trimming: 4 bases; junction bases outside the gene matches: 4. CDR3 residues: CASSFSGSRYEQYF. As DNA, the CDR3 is TGTGCCAGCAGCTTTAGCGGGAGCCGTTACGAGCAGTACTTC.

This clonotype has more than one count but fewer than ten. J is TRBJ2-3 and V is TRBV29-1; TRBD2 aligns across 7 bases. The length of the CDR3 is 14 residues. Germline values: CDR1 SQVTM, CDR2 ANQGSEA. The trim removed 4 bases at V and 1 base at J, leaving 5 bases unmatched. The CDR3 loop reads CSVGGSRGTDTQYF. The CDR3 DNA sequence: TGCAGCGTTGGCGGGAGTAGGGGCACAGATACGCAGTATTTT.

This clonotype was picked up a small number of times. CDR3 bases: TGTGCCAGCAGCTCGAGGGCCAATAGCGGGAGTGGACGGGATGAGCAGTTCTTC. Translating it yields CASSSRANSGSGRDEQFF. The chain has TRBV7-9 and TRBJ2-1, with 9 nucleotides matching TRBD2. CDR3 size: 18 residues. Unmatched junction bases numbered 18, after V lost 4 bases and J lost 8 bases. Germline assignment: CDR1 SEHNR and CDR2 FQNEAQ (reference sequence).

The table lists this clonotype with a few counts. CDR3 residues: CASSLQQGGRETQYF. CDR3 DNA: TGTGCCAGCAGCCTCCAACAGGGGGGCCGAGAGACCCAGTACTTC. The chain carries TRBV7-6 and TRBJ2-5, with 8 bases that match TRBD1. The germline V gene encodes CDR1 SGHVS and CDR2 FNYEAQ. The CDR3 is 15 amino acids. The trim removed 5 bases at V and 4 bases at J, leaving 9 bases unmatched.

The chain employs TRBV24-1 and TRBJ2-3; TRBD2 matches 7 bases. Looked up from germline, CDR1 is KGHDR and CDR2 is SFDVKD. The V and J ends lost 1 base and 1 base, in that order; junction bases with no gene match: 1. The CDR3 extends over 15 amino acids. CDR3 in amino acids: CATSDFGRGTDTQYF. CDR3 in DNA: TGTGCCACCAGTGATTTTGGGAGGGGCACAGATACGCAGTATTTT.

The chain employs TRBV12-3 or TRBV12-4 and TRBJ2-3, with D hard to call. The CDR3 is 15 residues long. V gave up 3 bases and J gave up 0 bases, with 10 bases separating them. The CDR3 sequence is CASSFSAVSTDTQYF. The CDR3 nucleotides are TGTGCCAGCAGTTTCTCGGCAGTTAGCACAGATACGCAGTATTTT.

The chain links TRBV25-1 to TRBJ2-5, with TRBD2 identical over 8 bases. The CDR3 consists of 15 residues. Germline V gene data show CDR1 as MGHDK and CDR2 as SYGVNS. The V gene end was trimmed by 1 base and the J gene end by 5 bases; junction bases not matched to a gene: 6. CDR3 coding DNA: TGTGCCAGCAGTGAATCCGGACTAGCAACCGAGACCCAGTACTTC. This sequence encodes CASSESGLATETQYF.

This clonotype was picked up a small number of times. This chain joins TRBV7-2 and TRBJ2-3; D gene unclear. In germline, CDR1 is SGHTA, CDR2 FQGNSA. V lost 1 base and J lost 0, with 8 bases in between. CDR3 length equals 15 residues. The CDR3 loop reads CASSLDYASTDTQYF. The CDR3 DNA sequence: TGTGCCAGCAGCTTAGATTACGCTAGCACAGATACGCAGTATTTT.

The CDR3 DNA is TGTGCCACCAGCAGAGGGGGGGGGACTAGCGCCTGGGATGAGCAGTTCTTC. It translates to CATSRGGGTSAWDEQFF. The chain couples TRBV15 to TRBJ2-1, with TRBD2 identical over 10 bases. This CDR3 is 17 amino acids long. V dropped 1 base and J dropped 8; count of bases not matched to a gene: 11. Per germline, CDR1 LNHNV and CDR2 YYDKDF (reference sequence).

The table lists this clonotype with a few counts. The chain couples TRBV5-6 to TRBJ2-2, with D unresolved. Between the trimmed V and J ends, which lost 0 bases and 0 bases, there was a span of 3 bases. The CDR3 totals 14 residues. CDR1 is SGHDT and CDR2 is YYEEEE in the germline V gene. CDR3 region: CASSLATNTGELFF. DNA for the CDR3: TGTGCCAGCAGCTTGGCCACGAACACCGGGGAGCTGTTTTTT.

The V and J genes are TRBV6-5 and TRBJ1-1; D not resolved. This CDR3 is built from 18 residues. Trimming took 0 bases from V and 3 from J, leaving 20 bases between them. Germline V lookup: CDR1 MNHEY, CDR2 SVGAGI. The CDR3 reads CASSYSSGRGSGDTEAFF. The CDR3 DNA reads TGTGCCAGCAGTTACTCGAGTGGGCGAGGGAGCGGCGACACTGAAGCTTTCTTT.

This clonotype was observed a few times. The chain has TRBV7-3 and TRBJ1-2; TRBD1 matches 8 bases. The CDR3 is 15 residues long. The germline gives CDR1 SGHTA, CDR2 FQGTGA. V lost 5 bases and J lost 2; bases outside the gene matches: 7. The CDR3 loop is CASSPTPGGNYGYTF. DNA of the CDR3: TGTGCCAGCAGCCCGACGCCAGGGGGCAACTATGGCTACACCTTC.

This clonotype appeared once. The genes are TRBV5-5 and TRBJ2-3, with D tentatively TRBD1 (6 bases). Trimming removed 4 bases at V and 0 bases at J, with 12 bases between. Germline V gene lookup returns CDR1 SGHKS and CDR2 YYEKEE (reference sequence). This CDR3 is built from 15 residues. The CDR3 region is CASSRDIISTDTQYF. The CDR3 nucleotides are TGTGCCAGCAGCCGGGACATAATAAGCACAGATACGCAGTATTTT.